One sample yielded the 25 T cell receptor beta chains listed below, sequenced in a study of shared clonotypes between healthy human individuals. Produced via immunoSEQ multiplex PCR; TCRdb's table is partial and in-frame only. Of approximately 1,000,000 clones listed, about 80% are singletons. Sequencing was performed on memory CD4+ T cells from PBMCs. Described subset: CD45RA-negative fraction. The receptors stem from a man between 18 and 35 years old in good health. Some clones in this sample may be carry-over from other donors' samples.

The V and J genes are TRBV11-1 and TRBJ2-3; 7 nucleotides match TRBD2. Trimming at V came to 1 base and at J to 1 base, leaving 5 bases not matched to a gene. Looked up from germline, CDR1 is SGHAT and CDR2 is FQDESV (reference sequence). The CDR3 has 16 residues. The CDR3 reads CASSLVGGRGTDTQYF. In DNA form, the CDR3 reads TGTGCCAGCAGCTTAGTAGGCGGGAGAGGCACAGATACGCAGTATTTT.

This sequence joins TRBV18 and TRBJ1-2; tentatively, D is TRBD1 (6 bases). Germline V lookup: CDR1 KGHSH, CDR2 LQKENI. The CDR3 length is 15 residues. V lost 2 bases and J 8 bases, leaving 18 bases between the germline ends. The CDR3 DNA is TGTGCCAGCTCACCATTGGACAGTTGGGGCAACGGCTACACCTTC. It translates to CASSPLDSWGNGYTF.

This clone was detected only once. The DNA for the CDR3 is TGTGCCAGCAGTCTCAACATCGGACAGGGTGGTGATACGCAGTATTTT. It encodes CASSLNIGQGGDTQYF. This chain links TRBV2 with TRBJ2-3, with TRBD1 matching 8 bases. The length of the CDR3 is 16 residues. Germline lookup yields CDR1 SNHLY and CDR2 FYNNEI. The ends lost 5 bases at V and 6 bases at J; junction bases unmatched: 13. Full variable domain (missing parts from reference TRBV2 and TRBJ2-3): EPEVTQTPSHQVTQMGQEVILRCVPISNHLYFYWYRQILGQKVEFLVSFYNNEISEKSEIFDDQFSVERPDGSNFTLKIRSTKLEDSAMYFCASSLNIGQGGDTQYFGPGTRLTVL.

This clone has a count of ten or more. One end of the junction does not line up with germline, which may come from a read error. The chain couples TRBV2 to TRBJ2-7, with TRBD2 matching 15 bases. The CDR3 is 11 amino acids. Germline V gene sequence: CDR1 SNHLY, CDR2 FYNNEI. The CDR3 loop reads CATRTSGRAHF. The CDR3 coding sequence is TGTGCCACCCGGACTAGCGGGAGGGCCCACTTC.

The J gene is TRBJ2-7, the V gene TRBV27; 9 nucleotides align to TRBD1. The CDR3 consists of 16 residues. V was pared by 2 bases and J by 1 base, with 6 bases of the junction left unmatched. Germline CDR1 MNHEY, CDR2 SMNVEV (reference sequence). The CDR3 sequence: CASSLKGQGFSYEQYF. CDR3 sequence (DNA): TGTGCCAGCAGTTTAAAGGGACAGGGTTTTTCCTACGAGCAGTACTTC.

The CDR3 sequence: CAWSVNLGAYEQYF. The DNA of the CDR3 is TGTGCCTGGAGTGTAAATCTGGGGGCCTACGAGCAGTACTTC. This rearrangement joins TRBV30 to TRBJ2-7; D is tentatively TRBD1 or TRBD2 (5 bases each). V was shortened by 0 bases and J by 2 bases, with 11 bases between the two germline ends. The germline gives CDR1 GTSNPN, CDR2 SVGIG (reference sequence). CDR3 length: 14 residues.

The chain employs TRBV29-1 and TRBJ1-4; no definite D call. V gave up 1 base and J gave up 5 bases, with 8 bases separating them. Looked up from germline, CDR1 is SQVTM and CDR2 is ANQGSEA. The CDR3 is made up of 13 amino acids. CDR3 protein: CSVEVQENEKLFF. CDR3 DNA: TGCAGCGTTGAAGTTCAAGAGAATGAAAAACTGTTTTTT.

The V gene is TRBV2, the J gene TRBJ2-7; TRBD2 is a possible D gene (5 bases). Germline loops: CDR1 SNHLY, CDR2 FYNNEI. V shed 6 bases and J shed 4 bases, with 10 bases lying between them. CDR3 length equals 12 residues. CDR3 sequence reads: CASRDFEYEQYF. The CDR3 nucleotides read TGTGCCAGCAGGGACTTTGAGTACGAGCAGTACTTC.

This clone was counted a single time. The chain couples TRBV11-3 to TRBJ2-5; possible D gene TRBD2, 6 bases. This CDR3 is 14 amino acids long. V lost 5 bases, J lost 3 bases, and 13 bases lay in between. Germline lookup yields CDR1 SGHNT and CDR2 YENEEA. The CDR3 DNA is TGTGCCAGCAGCCGGGCGGGGCCGAAAGAGACCCAGTACTTC. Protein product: CASSRAGPKETQYF.

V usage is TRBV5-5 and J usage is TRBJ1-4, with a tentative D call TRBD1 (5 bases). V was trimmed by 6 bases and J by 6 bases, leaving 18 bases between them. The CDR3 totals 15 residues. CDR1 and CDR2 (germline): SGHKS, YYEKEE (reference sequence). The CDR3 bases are TGTGCCAGCACCTCGACGGGGACGGCGGATGAAAAACTGTTTTTT. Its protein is CASTSTGTADEKLFF. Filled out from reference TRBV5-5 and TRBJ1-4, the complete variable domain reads DAGVTQSPTHLIKTRGQQVTLRCSPISGHKSVSWYQQVLGQGPQFIFQYYEKEERGRGNFPDRFSARQFPNYSSELNVNALLLGDSALYLCASTSTGTADEKLFFGSGTQLSVL.

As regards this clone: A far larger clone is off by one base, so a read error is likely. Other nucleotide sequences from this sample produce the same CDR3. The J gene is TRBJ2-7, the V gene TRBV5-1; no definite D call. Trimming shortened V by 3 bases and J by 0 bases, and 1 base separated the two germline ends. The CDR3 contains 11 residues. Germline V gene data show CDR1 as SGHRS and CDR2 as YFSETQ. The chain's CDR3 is CASSSSYEQYF. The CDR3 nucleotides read TGCGCCAGCAGCTCCTCCTACGAGCAGTACTTC.

The CDR3 nucleotides are TGCGCCAGCAGCTACTCCGGGACATTGTACAATGAGCAGTTCTTC. It specifies CASSYSGTLYNEQFF. The chain combines TRBV4-3 with TRBJ2-1; a possible D gene is TRBD1 (6 bases). The germline V and J ends were trimmed by 5 bases and 4 bases, with 15 bases remaining between them. The CDR3 loop spans 15 amino acids. Germline V gives CDR1 LGHNA, CDR2 YSLEER.

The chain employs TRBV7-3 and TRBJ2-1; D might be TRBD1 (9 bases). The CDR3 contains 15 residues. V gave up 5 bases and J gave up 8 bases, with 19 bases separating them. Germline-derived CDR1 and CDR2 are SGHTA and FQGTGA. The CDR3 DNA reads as TGTGCCAGCAGCGTAGCGGGACAGGGAAGCGATGAGCAGTTCTTC. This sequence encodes CASSVAGQGSDEQFF.

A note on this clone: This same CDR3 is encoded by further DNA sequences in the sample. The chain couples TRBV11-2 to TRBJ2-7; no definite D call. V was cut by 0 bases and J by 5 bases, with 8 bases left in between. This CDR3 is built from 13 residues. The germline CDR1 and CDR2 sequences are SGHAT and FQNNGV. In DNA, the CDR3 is TGTGCCAGCAGCTTAGATCTGGGCGACGAGCAGTACTTC. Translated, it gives CASSLDLGDEQYF.

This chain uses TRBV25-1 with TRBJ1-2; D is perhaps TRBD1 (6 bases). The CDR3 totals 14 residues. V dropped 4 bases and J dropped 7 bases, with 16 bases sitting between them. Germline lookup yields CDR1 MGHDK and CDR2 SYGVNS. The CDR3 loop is CASSGHYGGGGYTF. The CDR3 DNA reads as TGTGCCAGCAGTGGCCACTACGGGGGCGGTGGCTACACCTTC.

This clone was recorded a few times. CDR3 DNA sequence: TGTGCCAGCAGCTTAATGTCTGGCAATCAGCCCCAGCATTTT. Translated: CASSLMSGNQPQHF. V and J are TRBV7-2 and TRBJ1-5; D not certain. Trimming took off 2 bases at V and 2 bases at J, with 7 bases between the two ends. The V gene's germline CDR1 is SGHTA and CDR2 FQGNSA. CDR3 length equals 14 residues.

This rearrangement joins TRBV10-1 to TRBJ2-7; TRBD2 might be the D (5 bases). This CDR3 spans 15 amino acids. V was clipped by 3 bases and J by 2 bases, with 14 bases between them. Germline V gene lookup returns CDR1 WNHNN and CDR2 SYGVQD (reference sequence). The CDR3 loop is CASSDGRVPPYEQYF. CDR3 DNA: TGCGCCAGCAGTGACGGGCGGGTCCCTCCCTACGAGCAGTACTTC.

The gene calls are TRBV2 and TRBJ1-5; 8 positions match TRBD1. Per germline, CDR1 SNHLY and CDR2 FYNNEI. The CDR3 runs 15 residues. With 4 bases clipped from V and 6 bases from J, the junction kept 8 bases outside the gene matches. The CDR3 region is CASSGTTGDSQPQHF. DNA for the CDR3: TGTGCCAGCAGTGGTACGACAGGGGATAGTCAGCCCCAGCATTTT.

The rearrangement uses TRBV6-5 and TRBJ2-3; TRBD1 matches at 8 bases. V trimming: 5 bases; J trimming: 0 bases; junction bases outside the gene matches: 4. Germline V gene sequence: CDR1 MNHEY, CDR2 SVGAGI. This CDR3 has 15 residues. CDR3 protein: CASSLGQGSTDTQYF. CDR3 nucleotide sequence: TGTGCCAGCAGTCTCGGACAGGGAAGCACAGATACGCAGTATTTT.

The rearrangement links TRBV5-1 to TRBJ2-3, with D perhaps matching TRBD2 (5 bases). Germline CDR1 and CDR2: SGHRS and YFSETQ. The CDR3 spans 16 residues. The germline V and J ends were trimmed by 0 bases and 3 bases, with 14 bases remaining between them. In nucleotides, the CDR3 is TGCGCCAGCAGCTTGGGCCTAGCTCAAAAAACAGATACGCAGTATTTT. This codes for CASSLGLAQKTDTQYF.

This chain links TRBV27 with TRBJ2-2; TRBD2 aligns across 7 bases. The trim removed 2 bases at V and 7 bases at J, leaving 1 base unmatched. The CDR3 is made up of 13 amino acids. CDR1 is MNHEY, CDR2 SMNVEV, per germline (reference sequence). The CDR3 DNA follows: TGTGCCAGCAGTTTACCGGGGGGCGGGGAGCTGTTTTTT. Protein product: CASSLPGGGELFF.

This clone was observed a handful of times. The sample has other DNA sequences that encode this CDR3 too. CDR3 DNA: TGTGCCAGCAGTTCGAGACAGGGCGGCTACACCTTC. This translates into CASSSRQGGYTF. J is TRBJ1-2 and V is TRBV28; 7 bases are shared with TRBD1. The germline V gene has CDR1 MDHEN and CDR2 SYDVKM. Unmatched junction bases numbered 4, after V lost 4 bases and J lost 8 bases. The CDR3 spans 12 residues.

The CDR3 DNA reads TGTGCCAGCACCTTCATCAACCGGGGTGAAGGGGCTTTCTTT. Translated, it gives CASTFINRGEGAFF. The V and J genes are TRBV7-9 and TRBJ1-1; unclear D gene. The germline V and J ends were trimmed by 7 bases and 11 bases, with 23 bases remaining between them. The CDR3 spans 14 residues. CDR1 and CDR2 from the germline V gene are SEHNR and FQNEAQ (reference sequence).

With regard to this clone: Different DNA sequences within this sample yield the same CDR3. In DNA, the CDR3 is TGTGCCAGCACCGGGACAGGGAACCAGCCCCAGCATTTT. This sequence encodes CASTGTGNQPQHF. The J gene is TRBJ1-5, the V gene TRBV2, with 9 bases aligning to TRBD1. Germline CDR1 and CDR2: SNHLY and FYNNEI. J was trimmed by 7 bases and V by 7 bases; bases with no gene match: 5. The length of the CDR3 is 13 residues. Drawing the rest from reference TRBV2 and TRBJ1-5, the complete variable domain is EPEVTQTPSHQVTQMGQEVILRCVPISNHLYFYWYRQILGQKVEFLVSFYNNEISEKSEIFDDQFSVERPDGSNFTLKIRSTKLEDSAMYFCASTGTGNQPQHFGDGTRLSIL.

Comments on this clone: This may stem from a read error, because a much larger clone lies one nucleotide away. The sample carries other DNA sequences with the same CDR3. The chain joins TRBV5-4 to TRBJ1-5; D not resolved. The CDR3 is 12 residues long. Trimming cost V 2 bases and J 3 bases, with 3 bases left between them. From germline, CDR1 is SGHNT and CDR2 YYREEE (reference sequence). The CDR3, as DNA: TGTGCCAGCAGCTTAGACAATCAGCCCCAGCATTTT. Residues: CASSLDNQPQHF.